Shown below are 20 T cell receptor beta chains from a single sample sequenced in a study of control samples from healthy donors and cancer patients. The method was immunoSEQ multiplex PCR; TCRdb's version includes in-frame clones alone and lacks a portion of them. The sample carries about 130,000 clones, roughly nine tenths recorded once. Source material: PBMCs. The receptor source for this set is a man aged 45-65 years with head and neck cancer.

The chain links TRBV10-3 to TRBJ2-6, with D uncertain. The CDR3 loop spans 13 amino acids. Germline V gene lookup returns CDR1 ENHRY and CDR2 SYGVKD. The ends were cut back, 11 bases at V and 1 base at J, with 9 bases in the middle. DNA for the CDR3: TGTGCCTCCCGTGAATCTGGGGCCAACGTCCTGACTTTC. Translation gives CASRESGANVLTF.

This chain uses TRBV11-2 with TRBJ1-2; TRBD1 matches 9 bases. The germline CDR1 and CDR2 sequences are SGHAT and FQNNGV. V was pared by 4 bases and J by 4 bases, with 10 bases of the junction left unmatched. The CDR3 is 16 amino acids. The CDR3 DNA follows: TGTGCCAGCAGCTCCTCGGGACAGGGTGTTGGCTATGGCTACACCTTC. This gives the protein CASSSSGQGVGYGYTF.

This sequence joins TRBV5-1 and TRBJ1-1; 9 nucleotides match TRBD1. The CDR3 spans 14 residues. After removal of 3 bases from V and 5 bases from J, the junction contained 5 bases not matched to a gene. Germline V CDR1 and CDR2: SGHRS, YFSETQ. The CDR3 loop is CASSSRQGGTEAFF. The CDR3 DNA sequence: TGCGCCAGCAGCTCAAGACAGGGGGGGACTGAAGCTTTCTTT.

The V call is TRBV7-2, the J call TRBJ2-3; D ambiguous. Germline values: CDR1 SGHTA, CDR2 FQGNSA. The CDR3 length is 15 residues. Trimming pared 2 bases from V and 3 bases from J, leaving 12 bases between. The CDR3 DNA follows: TGTGCCAGCAGCTTAAAGTTATCGTCGACAGATACGCAGTATTTT. Protein product: CASSLKLSSTDTQYF.

The V gene is TRBV9, the J gene TRBJ2-3; TRBD2 agrees at 9 bases. Germline CDR1 SGDLS, CDR2 YYNGEE. Unmatched junction bases numbered 4, after V lost 0 bases and J lost 2 bases. CDR3 length equals 16 residues. The CDR3 loop reads CASSVGAGGLTDTQYF. The CDR3 nucleotides read TGTGCCAGCAGCGTAGGGGCGGGGGGGCTCACAGATACGCAGTATTTT. Full variable domain (outside the CDR3, taken from reference TRBV9 and TRBJ2-3): DSGVTQTPKHLITATGQRVTLRCSPRSGDLSVYWYQQSLDQGLQFLIQYYNGEERAKGNILERFSAQQFPDLHSELNLSSLELGDSALYFCASSVGAGGLTDTQYFGPGTRLTVL.

This chain uses TRBV10-3 with TRBJ2-3; no reliable D call. This CDR3 has 12 residues. The ends were cut back, 3 bases at V and 1 base at J, with 2 bases in the middle. The germline V gene encodes CDR1 ENHRY and CDR2 SYGVKD. The CDR3 protein is CAISDGTDTQYF. The CDR3 DNA reads as TGTGCCATCAGTGACGGCACAGATACGCAGTATTTT.

The chain is built from TRBV10-1 and TRBJ2-3; 9 bases line up with TRBD1. Per the germline V gene, CDR1 is WNHNN and CDR2 is SYGVQD (reference sequence). The CDR3 has 15 residues. V shed 6 bases and J 3 bases; nucleotides not matched to a gene: 7. The CDR3 coding sequence is TGCGCCAGCAGCGAACAGGGGGCGCAAACAGATACGCAGTATTTT. Amino acids: CASSEQGAQTDTQYF.

This clone came up once. The chain couples TRBV27 to TRBJ2-7; 9 bases are a match to TRBD2. Losses at the gene ends were 7 bases for V and 2 bases for J; bases not matched to a gene: 6. Per germline, CDR1 MNHEY and CDR2 SMNVEV (reference sequence). The CDR3 has 14 residues. The CDR3 reads CASKISGSAYEQYF. The CDR3 DNA is TGTGCCAGCAAAATTAGCGGGAGTGCCTACGAGCAGTACTTC.

This rearrangement joins TRBV9 to TRBJ2-7; D not resolved. Between the trimmed V and J ends, which lost 2 bases and 2 bases, there was a span of 11 bases. CDR3 length: 14 residues. Germline assignment: CDR1 SGDLS and CDR2 YYNGEE. The CDR3 protein is CASSVNRGPYEQYF. CDR3 nucleotides: TGTGCCAGCAGCGTTAACCGAGGACCCTACGAGCAGTACTTC.

This sequence joins TRBV11-2 and TRBJ2-4; TRBD1 matches at 9 bases. The ends lost 5 bases at V and 6 bases at J; junction bases unmatched: 5. CDR1 SGHAT and CDR2 FQNNGV come from the germline V gene. The CDR3 covers 14 residues. The CDR3 spells CASSRDRVVNIQYF. CDR3 nucleotide sequence: TGTGCCAGCAGCCGGGACAGGGTGGTAAACATTCAGTACTTC.

V gene TRBV27 combines with J gene TRBJ2-1, with 9 bases aligning to TRBD2. The V gene's germline CDR1 is MNHEY and CDR2 SMNVEV (reference sequence). V shed 5 bases, J shed 6 bases, and the junction held 14 bases outside the gene matches. The CDR3 extends over 17 amino acids. Written as DNA, the CDR3 is TGTGCCAGCAGTCCCGGGGCGGGGGGGTTGAAGGGCAATGAGCAGTTCTTC. It translates to CASSPGAGGLKGNEQFF.

The CDR3 spells CASSSWTGLWEQYF. CDR3 nucleotides: TGTGCCAGCAGCTCTTGGACAGGGTTGTGGGAGCAGTACTTC. This rearrangement joins TRBV5-6 to TRBJ2-7; 8 bases align to TRBD1. This CDR3 spans 14 amino acids. Unmatched junction bases numbered 9, after V lost 3 bases and J lost 7 bases. The germline V gene encodes CDR1 SGHDT and CDR2 YYEEEE.

CDR3 in DNA: TGTGCCAGCAGCTTAGGACCGCAGGGAGGACGAGGAAACACCATATATTTT. It yields the protein CASSLGPQGGRGNTIYF. The V call is TRBV11-2, the J call TRBJ1-3; TRBD1 might be the D (5 bases). CDR3 length: 17 residues. V dropped 1 base and J dropped 4 bases, with 17 bases sitting between them. Germline V gene lookup returns CDR1 SGHAT and CDR2 FQNNGV.

The genes are TRBV5-1 and TRBJ2-2; 11 nucleotides line up with TRBD2. Germline V CDR1 and CDR2: SGHRS, YFSETQ. The length of the CDR3 is 17 residues. With V trimmed by 3 bases and J by 8 bases, 12 bases remained unmatched. Written as DNA, the CDR3 is TGCGCCAGCAGCTATGATAGCGGGAGGGCCTCGTATGGGGAGCTGTTTTTT. It translates to CASSYDSGRASYGELFF.

The chain employs TRBV19 and TRBJ2-1; maybe TRBD2 (7 bases). The CDR3 has 16 residues. The germline V gene encodes CDR1 LNHDA and CDR2 SQIVND (reference sequence). V was clipped by 6 bases and J by 2 bases, with 17 bases between them. As DNA, the CDR3 is TGTGCCAGTAGCGGGATAGGGGGGGAGACCTACAATGAGCAGTTCTTC. It specifies CASSGIGGETYNEQFF.

The V and J genes are TRBV6-5 and TRBJ1-1, with 7 bases matching TRBD1. The germline V gene has CDR1 MNHEY and CDR2 SVGAGI. V shed 2 bases and J 0 bases; nucleotides not matched to a gene: 6. This CDR3 contains 16 residues. The CDR3 coding sequence is TGTGCCAGCAGTTACGGCCAGGGGGTGTTGAACACTGAAGCTTTCTTT. Translation: CASSYGQGVLNTEAFF.

This sequence joins TRBV27 and TRBJ2-1; 13 positions agree with TRBD2. CDR3 length equals 15 residues. Germline loops: CDR1 MNHEY, CDR2 SMNVEV (reference sequence). The J segment lost 9 bases and the V segment lost 3 bases, leaving 5 bases of the junction unmatched. The CDR3 reads CASSFGTSGVGEQFF. Written as DNA, the CDR3 is TGTGCCAGCAGTTTCGGGACTAGCGGGGTCGGTGAGCAGTTCTTC.

The rearrangement uses TRBV7-2 and TRBJ2-2; D is perhaps TRBD1 or TRBD2 (5 bases each). The V end lost 5 bases, the J end lost 6 bases, and 16 bases lay between the germline ends. CDR1 and CDR2 (germline): SGHTA, FQGNSA. The CDR3 length is 15 residues. The CDR3: CASSPRQRGAGELFF. CDR3 in DNA: TGTGCCAGCAGCCCTCGTCAGCGAGGGGCCGGGGAGCTGTTTTTT.

V gene TRBV29-1 combines with J gene TRBJ2-5; D not resolved. Per the germline V gene, CDR1 is SQVTM and CDR2 is ANQGSEA. The CDR3 is made up of 12 amino acids. V lost 4 bases and J lost 2, with 8 bases in between. CDR3 nucleotide sequence: TGCAGCGTTGGGGCCCGACAAGAGACCCAGTACTTC. It specifies CSVGARQETQYF.

This clone was counted once. The J gene is TRBJ1-5, the V gene TRBV5-1; 8 bases fit TRBD1. Trimming removed 4 bases from V and 0 bases from J; junction bases left unmatched: 6. This CDR3 has 16 residues. Germline CDR1 SGHRS, CDR2 YFSETQ. The CDR3 DNA reads TGCGCCAGCAGCCCCGGGACAGGTTATAGCAATCAGCCCCAGCATTTT. Encoded protein: CASSPGTGYSNQPQHF.